This TCR beta chain was sequenced in a study of T-cell reconstitution after alpha-beta-depleted transplantation in children. General study findings and limits: Diversity of TCRbeta at day 60 was high in some patients, arising from surviving recipient T cells and thymic progenitors. Expanded graft clones numbering several hundred reportedly gave rise to alpha-beta T cells about two months after transplant.

Germline V gives CDR1 SGHRS, CDR2 YFSETQ. The germline V and J ends were trimmed by 0 bases and 2 bases, with 9 bases remaining between them. This CDR3 is built from 15 residues. The authors prepared the TCRbeta library with unique molecular identifiers. TCRdb redid the calling of the PCR reads with MiXCR, one entry per CDR3 protein. The sample holds about 420,000 distinct CDR3 sequences, 16% seen once. This clonotype was found many times. Antigen: not known. The sample in question was PBMCs, mostly from graft donor cells, obtained 360 days after TCRalphabeta/CD19-depleted stem cell transplant. The source of this sequence is a boy in the first two years of life who had a stem cell transplant for Wiskott-Aldrich syndrome, so the T cells may come from the graft donor. This chain joins TRBV5-1 and TRBJ2-1, with D possibly being TRBD2 (7 bases). This CDR3 is CASSLDGGPYNEQFF. CDR3 sequence (DNA): TGCGCCAGCAGCTTGGACGGGGGGCCCTACAATGAGCAGTTCTTC.